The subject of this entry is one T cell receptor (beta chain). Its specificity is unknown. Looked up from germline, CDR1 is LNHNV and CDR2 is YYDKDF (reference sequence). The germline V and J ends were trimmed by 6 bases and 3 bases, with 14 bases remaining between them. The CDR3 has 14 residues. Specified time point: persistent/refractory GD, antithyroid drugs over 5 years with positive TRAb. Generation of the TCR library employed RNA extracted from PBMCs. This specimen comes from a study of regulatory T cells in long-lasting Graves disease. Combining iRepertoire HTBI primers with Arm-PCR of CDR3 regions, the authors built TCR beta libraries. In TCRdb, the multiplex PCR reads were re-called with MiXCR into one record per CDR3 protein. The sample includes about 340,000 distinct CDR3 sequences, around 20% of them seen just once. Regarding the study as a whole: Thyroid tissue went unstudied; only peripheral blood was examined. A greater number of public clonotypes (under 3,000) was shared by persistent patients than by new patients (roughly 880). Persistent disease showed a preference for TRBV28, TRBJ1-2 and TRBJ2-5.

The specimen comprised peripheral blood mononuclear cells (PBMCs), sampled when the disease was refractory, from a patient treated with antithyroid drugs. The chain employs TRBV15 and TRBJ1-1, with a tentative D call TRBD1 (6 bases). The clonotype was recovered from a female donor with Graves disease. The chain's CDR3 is CATRGGVRDTEAFF. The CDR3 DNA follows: TGTGCCACCAGAGGGGGGGTCCGGGACACTGAAGCTTTCTTT.